The rows below give T cell receptor beta chains drawn from one sample of a study of CXCR3-negative and CXCR3-positive naive CD8 T cells. Following a re-call of the 5' RACE reads, TCRdb has one entry per CDR3 protein and lacks DNA. The sample has 150,000 to 160,000 distinct CDR3 sequences; the top ten hold around 0.5%. The sequencing input was naive CXCR3+ CD8+ T cells from blood. The receptors derive from a human donor in good health. Some clones in this sample may be carry-over from other donors' samples. Each CDR3 is given with its conserved first and last residue. The order of the fields is CDR3 protein, CDR3 length, V gene, J gene.

CDR3: CASSLVGQGDGYTF
length: 14
V: TRBV7-9
J: TRBJ1-2

CDR3: CASSLAPDGLLTDTQYF
length: 17
V: TRBV5-1
J: TRBJ2-3

CDR3: CASSLGGGYDYGYTF
length: 15
V: TRBV7-9
J: TRBJ1-2

CDR3: CASRKAGDTQYF
length: 12
V: TRBV7-9
J: TRBJ2-3

CDR3: CASSSVRTAFYEQYF
length: 15
V: TRBV28
J: TRBJ2-7

CDR3: CASTGSIRYNEQFF
length: 14
V: TRBV12-3/TRBV12-4
J: TRBJ2-1

CDR3: CSVDGGLYTDTQYF
length: 14
V: TRBV29-1
J: TRBJ2-3

CDR3: CASTPWAGTGELFF
length: 14
V: TRBV7-9
J: TRBJ2-2

CDR3: CASSQDSRFYNSPLHF
length: 16
V: TRBV4-1
J: TRBJ1-6

CDR3: CSVSAGQGGVYGTLYF
length: 16
V: TRBV29-1
J: TRBJ2-5

CDR3: CASSQEVWVAGGIVEQFF
length: 18
V: TRBV4-2
J: TRBJ2-1

CDR3: CASSVGGALSYEQYF
length: 15
V: TRBV9
J: TRBJ2-7

CDR3: CASSFPVGGDEQFF
length: 14
V: TRBV5-5
J: TRBJ2-1

CDR3: CSVEDLTGYNEQFF
length: 14
V: TRBV29-1
J: TRBJ2-1

CDR3: CASSFVSGGDFSYEQYF
length: 17
V: TRBV5-1
J: TRBJ2-7

CDR3: CSVEVPTSNEQFF
length: 13
V: TRBV29-1
J: TRBJ2-1

CDR3: CASDFSGELFF
length: 11
V: TRBV28
J: TRBJ2-2

CDR3: CASSLGGELGYEQYF
length: 15
V: TRBV5-4
J: TRBJ2-7

CDR3: CASSIAGGSSYNEQFF
length: 16
V: TRBV5-1
J: TRBJ2-1

CDR3: CASSLGQGMLYEQYF
length: 15
V: TRBV12-3/TRBV12-4
J: TRBJ2-7

CDR3: CASILALGRAETQYF
length: 15
V: TRBV28
J: TRBJ2-5

CDR3: CASSSGTGVRDTQYF
length: 15
V: TRBV5-6
J: TRBJ2-3